This T cell receptor (beta chain) was captured by sequencing in a study of T cell clonotyping in hematopoietic cell transplantation. Overall study findings and caveats: Graft donor and pretransplant recipient Inverse Simpson Index values predicted broader posttransplant TCR diversity. Recipient TCR diversity dropped after transplant; expanded clonotypes rose from day 30 to 180. Few recipient clonotypes overlapped donors; over 97% were de novo at given depth.

For this clone: Its antigen is unknown.

Recipients were bled about 28 days pretransplant and at posttransplant days 30, 100, 180. The V gene lost 7 bases and the J gene lost 2 bases, with 17 bases spanning the gap. CDR3 size: 15 residues. Per the germline V gene, CDR1 is SNHLY and CDR2 is FYNNEI. Using immunoSEQ multiplex PCR, the repertoire was profiled, and TCRdb retains in-frame clones only, with some absent. The top ten hold about 14% of the sample, which has 5,500 to 7,000 clones, 86% seen once. This material consisted of peripheral blood mononuclear cells, taken 180 days after allogeneic stem cell transplant. V gene TRBV2 combines with J gene TRBJ1-1; no firm D call. This receptor was taken from a female patient aged 45 to 65 who had an allogeneic stem cell transplant from an unrelated donor, so the T cells may come from the graft donor. Some clones in this sample may be carry-over from other donors' samples. The CDR3 sequence: CASNPAGRDNTEAFF. CDR3 bases: TGTGCCAGCAATCCGGCCGGGAGGGATAACACTGAAGCTTTCTTT.